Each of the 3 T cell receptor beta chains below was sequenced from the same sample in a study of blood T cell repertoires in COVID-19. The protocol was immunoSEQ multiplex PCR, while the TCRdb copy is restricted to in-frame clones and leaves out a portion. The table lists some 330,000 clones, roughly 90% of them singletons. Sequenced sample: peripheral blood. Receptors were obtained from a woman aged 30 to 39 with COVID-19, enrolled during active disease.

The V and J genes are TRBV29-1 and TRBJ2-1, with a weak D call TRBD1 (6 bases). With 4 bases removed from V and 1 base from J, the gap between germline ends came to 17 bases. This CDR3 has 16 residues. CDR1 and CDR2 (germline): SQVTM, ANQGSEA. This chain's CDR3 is CSVGGPQGNSYNEQFF. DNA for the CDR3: TGCAGCGTTGGCGGGCCTCAGGGGAATTCCTACAATGAGCAGTTCTTC.

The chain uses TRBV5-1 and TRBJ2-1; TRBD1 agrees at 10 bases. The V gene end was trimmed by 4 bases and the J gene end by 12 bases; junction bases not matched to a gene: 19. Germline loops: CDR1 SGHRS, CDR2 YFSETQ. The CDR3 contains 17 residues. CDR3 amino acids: CASSPLPTGGHQAGQFF. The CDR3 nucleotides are TGCGCCAGCAGCCCGCTACCGACAGGGGGCCATCAGGCAGGGCAGTTCTTC.

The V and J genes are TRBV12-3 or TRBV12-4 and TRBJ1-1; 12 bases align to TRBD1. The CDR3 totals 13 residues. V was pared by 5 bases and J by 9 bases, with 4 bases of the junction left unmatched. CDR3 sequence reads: CASSLRDRGQAFF. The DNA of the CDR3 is TGTGCCAGCAGTCTTCGGGACAGGGGGCAAGCTTTCTTT.